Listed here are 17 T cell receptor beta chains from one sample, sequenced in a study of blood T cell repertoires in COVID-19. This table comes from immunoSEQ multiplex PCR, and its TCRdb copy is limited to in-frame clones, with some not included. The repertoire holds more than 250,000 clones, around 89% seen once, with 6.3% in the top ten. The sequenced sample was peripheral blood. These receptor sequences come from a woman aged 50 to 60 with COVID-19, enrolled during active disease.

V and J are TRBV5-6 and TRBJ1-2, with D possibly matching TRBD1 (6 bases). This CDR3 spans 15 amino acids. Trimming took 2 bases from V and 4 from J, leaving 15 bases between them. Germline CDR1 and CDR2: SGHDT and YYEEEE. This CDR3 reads CASSFQPGDIYGYTF. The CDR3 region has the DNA TGTGCCAGCAGCTTCCAACCAGGGGACATCTATGGCTACACCTTC.

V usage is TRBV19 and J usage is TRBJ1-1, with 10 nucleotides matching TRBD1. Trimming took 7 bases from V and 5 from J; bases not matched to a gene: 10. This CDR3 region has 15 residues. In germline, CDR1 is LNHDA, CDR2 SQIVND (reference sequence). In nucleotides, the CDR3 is TGTGCCAGTATTGACGGGCCGGGACAGGGGACTGAAGCTTTCTTT. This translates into CASIDGPGQGTEAFF.

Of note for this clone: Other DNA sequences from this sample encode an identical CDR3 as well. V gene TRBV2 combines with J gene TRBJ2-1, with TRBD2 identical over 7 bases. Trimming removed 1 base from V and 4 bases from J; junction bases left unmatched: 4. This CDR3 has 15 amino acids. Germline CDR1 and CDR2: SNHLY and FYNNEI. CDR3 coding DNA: TGTGCCAGCAGTGAAGGGCTAGCGGCATACAATGAGCAGTTCTTC. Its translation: CASSEGLAAYNEQFF. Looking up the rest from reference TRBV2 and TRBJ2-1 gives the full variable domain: EPEVTQTPSHQVTQMGQEVILRCVPISNHLYFYWYRQILGQKVEFLVSFYNNEISEKSEIFDDQFSVERPDGSNFTLKIRSTKLEDSAMYFCASSEGLAAYNEQFFGPGTRLTVL.

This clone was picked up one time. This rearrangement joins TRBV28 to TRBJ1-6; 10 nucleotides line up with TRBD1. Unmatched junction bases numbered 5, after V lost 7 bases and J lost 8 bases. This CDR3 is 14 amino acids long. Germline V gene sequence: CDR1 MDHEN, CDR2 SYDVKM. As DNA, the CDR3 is TGTGCCAGCATCCTGGGACAGGGGTATTCACCCCTCCACTTT. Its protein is CASILGQGYSPLHF.

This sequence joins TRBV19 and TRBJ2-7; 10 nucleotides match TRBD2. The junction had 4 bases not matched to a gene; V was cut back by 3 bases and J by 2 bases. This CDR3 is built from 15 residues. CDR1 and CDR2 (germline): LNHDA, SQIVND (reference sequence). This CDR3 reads CASSIALAGTYEQYF. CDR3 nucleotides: TGTGCCAGTAGTATTGCACTAGCGGGAACCTACGAGCAGTACTTC.

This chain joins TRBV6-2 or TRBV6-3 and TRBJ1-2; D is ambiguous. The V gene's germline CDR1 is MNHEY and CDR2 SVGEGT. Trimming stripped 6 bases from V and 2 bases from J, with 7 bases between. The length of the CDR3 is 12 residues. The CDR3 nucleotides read TGTGCCAGCAGCGACAACAACTATGGCTACACCTTC. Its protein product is CASSDNNYGYTF.

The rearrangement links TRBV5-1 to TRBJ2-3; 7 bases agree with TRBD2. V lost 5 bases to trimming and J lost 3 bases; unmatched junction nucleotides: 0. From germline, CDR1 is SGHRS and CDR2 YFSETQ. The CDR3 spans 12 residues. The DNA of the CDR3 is TGCGCCAGCAGAGCGGGGACAGATACGCAGTATTTT. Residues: CASRAGTDTQYF. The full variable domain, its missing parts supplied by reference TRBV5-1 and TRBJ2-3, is KAGVTQTPRYLIKTRGQQVTLSCSPISGHRSVSWYQQTPGQGLQFLFEYFSETQRNKGNFPGRFSGRQFSNSRSEMNVSTLELGDSALYLCASRAGTDTQYFGPGTRLTVL.

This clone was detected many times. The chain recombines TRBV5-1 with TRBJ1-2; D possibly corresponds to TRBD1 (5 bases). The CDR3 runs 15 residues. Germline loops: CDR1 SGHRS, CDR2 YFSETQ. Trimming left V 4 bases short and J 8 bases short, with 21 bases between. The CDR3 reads CASSPEGGGVQGYTF. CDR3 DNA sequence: TGCGCCAGCAGCCCAGAAGGAGGAGGGGTACAGGGCTACACCTTC.

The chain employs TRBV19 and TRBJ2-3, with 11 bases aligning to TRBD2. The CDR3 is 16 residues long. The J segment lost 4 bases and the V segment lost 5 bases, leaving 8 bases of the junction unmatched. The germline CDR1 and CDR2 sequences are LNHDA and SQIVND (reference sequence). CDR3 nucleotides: TGTGCCAGTAGTGAATCTAGCGGGAGGATTGCAGATACGCAGTATTTT. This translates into CASSESSGRIADTQYF.

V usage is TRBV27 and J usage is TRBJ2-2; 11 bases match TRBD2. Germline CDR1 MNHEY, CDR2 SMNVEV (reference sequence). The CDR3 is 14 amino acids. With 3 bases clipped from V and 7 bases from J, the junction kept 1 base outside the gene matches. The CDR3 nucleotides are TGTGCCAGCAGTTTTACTAGCGGGAGCGGGGAGCTGTTTTTT. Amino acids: CASSFTSGSGELFF.

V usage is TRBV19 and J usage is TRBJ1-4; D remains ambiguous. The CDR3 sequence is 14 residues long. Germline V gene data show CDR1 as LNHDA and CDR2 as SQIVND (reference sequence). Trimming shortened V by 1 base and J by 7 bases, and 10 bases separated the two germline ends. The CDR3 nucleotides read TGTGCCAGTAGTATAGTCCCAAGAGGTGAAAAACTGTTTTTT. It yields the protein CASSIVPRGEKLFF.

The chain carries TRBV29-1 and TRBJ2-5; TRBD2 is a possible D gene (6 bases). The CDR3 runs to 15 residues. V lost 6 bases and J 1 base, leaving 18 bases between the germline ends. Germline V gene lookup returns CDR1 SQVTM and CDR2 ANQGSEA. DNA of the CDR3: TGCAGCGTCGCTGGCGGAGCGGGCTTCCAAGAGACCCAGTACTTC. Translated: CSVAGGAGFQETQYF.

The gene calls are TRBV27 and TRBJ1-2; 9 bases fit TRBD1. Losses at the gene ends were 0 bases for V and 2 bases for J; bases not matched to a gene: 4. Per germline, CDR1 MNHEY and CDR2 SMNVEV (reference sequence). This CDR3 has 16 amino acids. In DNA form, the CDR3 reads TGTGCCAGCAGTTTATCACAGGGGGCTGGGAACTATGGCTACACCTTC. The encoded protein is CASSLSQGAGNYGYTF.

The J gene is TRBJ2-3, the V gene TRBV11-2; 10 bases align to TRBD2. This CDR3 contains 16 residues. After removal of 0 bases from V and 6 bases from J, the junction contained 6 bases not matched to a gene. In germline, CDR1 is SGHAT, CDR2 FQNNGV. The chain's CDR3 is CASSLDGSGRLDTQYF. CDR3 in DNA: TGTGCCAGCAGCTTAGACGGTAGCGGGAGGTTGGATACGCAGTATTTT.

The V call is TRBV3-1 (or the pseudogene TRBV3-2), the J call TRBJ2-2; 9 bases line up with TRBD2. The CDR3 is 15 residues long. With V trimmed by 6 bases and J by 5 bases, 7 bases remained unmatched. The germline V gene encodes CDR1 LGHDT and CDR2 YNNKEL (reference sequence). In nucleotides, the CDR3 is TGTGCCAGCAGGGGTAGCGGGAGACGGACCGGGGAGCTGTTTTTT. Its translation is CASRGSGRRTGELFF.

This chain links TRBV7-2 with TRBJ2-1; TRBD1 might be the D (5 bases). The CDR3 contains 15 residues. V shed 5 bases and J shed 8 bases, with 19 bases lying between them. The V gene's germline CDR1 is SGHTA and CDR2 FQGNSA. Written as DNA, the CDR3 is TGTGCCAGCAGCCCAGGGATACGGACGCCACATGAGCAGTTCTTC. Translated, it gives CASSPGIRTPHEQFF.

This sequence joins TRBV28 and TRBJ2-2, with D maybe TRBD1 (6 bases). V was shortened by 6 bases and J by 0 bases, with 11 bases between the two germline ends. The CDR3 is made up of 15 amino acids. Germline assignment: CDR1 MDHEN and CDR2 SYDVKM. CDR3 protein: CASRSGHTNTGELFF. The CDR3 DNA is TGTGCCAGCAGGTCGGGACACACGAACACCGGGGAGCTGTTTTTT.